This T cell receptor beta chain was recorded in a study of blood T cell repertoires in COVID-19 (dated by TCRdb to between 2020 and 2021). Study-wide context: Samples covering the acute and convalescent phases of COVID-19 were provided by collaborators in the United States, Italy and Spain. The prospective study material was composed of cDNA or gDNA derived from T cells, B-cell-depleted T cells, or PBMCs. The dataset comprised deeply sampled blood TCRbeta repertoires from subjects exposed to, actively infected with, or recovered from COVID-19. The repertoires were released in a freely available public database intended as a resource for research on the immune response to SARS-CoV-2. The samples were drawn from the first 160 participants of the ongoing ImmuneRACE study and from about 1,200 subjects provided by 6 global collaborators. A de-identified subject ID, COVID-19 status, age in years and sex were almost always included in the sample metadata. HLA class I and class II types, where available, came from metadata supplied by the sample provider rather than from assay-based typing.

As for this clone: Its binding antigen is unknown. No per-base quality is available; no much larger clone lies one base away.

Enrolling through a virtual design, the prospective study's participants ranged in age from roughly 18 to 95 years and lived across 24 United States geographic areas. In the prospective study, cohorts were assigned on the basis of participant-reported clinical history obtained from a screening survey and a study questionnaire. ImmuneRACE Cohort 3 recovered participants were defined by two consecutive negative NP/OP PCR tests, healthcare professional clearance, or symptom resolution. Each participant in the prospective study had whole blood, serum and a nasopharyngeal or oropharyngeal swab collected by mobile phlebotomists. Additional blood draws and questionnaires over an approximately 2-month period could optionally be provided by prospective study participants. Prospective study blood samples were shipped either frozen or at room temperature before DNA extraction. The investigation overall reported the following: Clinical and demographic metadata were provided uncurated, with the amount varying by source and participant.

TCRbeta CDR3 regions were amplified from genomic DNA by means of the immunoSEQ Assay, a bias-controlled multiplex PCR. The authors' analysis ran thus. The number of nucleated cells in each sample was estimated from the amplification of reference gene primers within the assay. Sequence reads were collapsed and filtered to measure the absolute abundance of every unique TCRbeta CDR3 rearrangement. For each sample, productive Simpson clonality was calculated by taking the square root of Simpson's diversity index across productive rearrangements. TCRdb retrieved this table from immuneACCESS and kept in-frame rearrangements only. Not all clones are present; in checked studies, unresolved V genes account for under half, and no reason is known for the remainder. V and J calls and clone size come straight from that table; D and trimming were deduced from the DNA. Here the sample has more than 300,000 clones; roughly 90% occur a single time. The ten largest clones capture 18% of the sample.

Counted from cysteine to phenylalanine, this CDR3 has 15 amino acids. Here the CDR3 DNA is all that survives: 45 bases in frame from base 1. V has 6 bases trimmed and J has 0 bases trimmed; junction bases matching no gene number 7. The germline V gene sets CDR1 to ENHRY and CDR2 to SYGVKD. The V and J genes are TRBV10-3 and TRBJ2-7; TRBD1 aligns with 8 central bases. The specimen was PBMCs or T cells enriched from blood (not recorded which). The sequence was obtained from a woman aged 30 to 39 who had recovered from COVID-19. The DNA is TGTGCCATCAGAGGGACAGGTGCTAGCTCCTACGAGCAGTACTTC. The encoded protein is CAIRGTGASSYEQYF.